This is a list of T cell receptor beta chains from one sample in a study of graft-versus-host responses after intestinal transplantation. Repertoires were generated with immunoSEQ multiplex PCR, while TCRdb's copy carries only in-frame clones and drops some. In the table there are 99,000 or so clones, 86% of which are singletons. Sample: PBMCs, taken 255 days after intestinal transplant. These receptors came from a human patient who received an intestinal transplant, so some T cells may come from the graft donor. Both conserved end residues are part of each CDR3. D genes are given only for firm matches. Size tells how often a clone was seen (once, few, many) or the class of an expanded clone, and some rows leave it out.

cdr3_aa: CASRDHREGKGTEAFF
cdr3_nt: TGCGCCAGCAGAGACCACAGGGAGGGAAAGGGCACTGAAGCTTTCTTT
d_call: .
v_call: TRBV5-1
j_call: TRBJ1-1
clone_size: .

cdr3_aa: CSVEGKGTSGEQFF
cdr3_nt: TGCAGCGTTGAAGGAAAGGGGACTAGCGGGGAGCAGTTCTTC
d_call: TRBD2
v_call: TRBV29-1
j_call: TRBJ2-1
clone_size: .

cdr3_aa: CASSPSPSGNPYEQYF
cdr3_nt: TGCGCCAGCAGCCCCTCCCCTAGCGGGAACCCCTACGAGCAGTACTTC
d_call: TRBD2
v_call: TRBV5-1
j_call: TRBJ2-7
clone_size: .

cdr3_aa: CASSISGGNSGELFF
cdr3_nt: TGTGCCAGCAGCATAAGCGGGGGGAACAGCGGGGAGCTGTTTTTT
d_call: TRBD2
v_call: TRBV11-3
j_call: TRBJ2-2
clone_size: .

cdr3_aa: CASSQATGVKYNEQFF
cdr3_nt: TGCGCCAGCAGCCAGGCTACAGGGGTTAAGTACAATGAGCAGTTCTTC
d_call: TRBD1
v_call: TRBV4-1
j_call: TRBJ2-1
clone_size: .

cdr3_aa: CATSRQTGAPSKNTF
cdr3_nt: TGTGCCACCAGCAGACAGACAGGGGCACCGTCGAAGAACACCTTC
d_call: TRBD1
v_call: TRBV15
j_call: TRBJ1-2
clone_size: .

cdr3_aa: CSARWGTEAFF
cdr3_nt: TGCAGTGCTAGATGGGGGACTGAAGCTTTCTTT
d_call: .
v_call: TRBV20-1
j_call: TRBJ1-1
clone_size: .

cdr3_aa: CASSFQGTDTQYF
cdr3_nt: TGTGCCAGCAGCTTCCAAGGCACAGATACGCAGTATTTT
d_call: .
v_call: TRBV5-6
j_call: TRBJ2-3
clone_size: .

cdr3_aa: CASRQGEKLFF
cdr3_nt: TGTGCCAGTAGACAGGGGGAAAAACTGTTTTTT
d_call: TRBD1
v_call: TRBV19
j_call: TRBJ1-4
clone_size: few

cdr3_aa: CASSFTGGGYTF
cdr3_nt: TGTGCCAGCAGTTTCACGGGGGGTGGCTACACCTTC
d_call: .
v_call: TRBV6-1
j_call: TRBJ1-2
clone_size: .

cdr3_aa: CASSVAGGAWPQHF
cdr3_nt: TGTGCCAGCAGCGTAGCTGGGGGTGCTTGGCCCCAGCATTTT
d_call: .
v_call: TRBV9
j_call: TRBJ1-5
clone_size: .

cdr3_aa: CASSYLYSTTNEKLFF
cdr3_nt: TGTGCCAGCAGTTACCTATACAGCACAACTAATGAAAAACTGTTTTTT
d_call: .
v_call: TRBV28
j_call: TRBJ1-4
clone_size: .

cdr3_aa: CASSDRGPYGYTF
cdr3_nt: TGTGCCAGCAGTGACAGGGGGCCCTATGGCTACACCTTC
d_call: TRBD1
v_call: TRBV6-1
j_call: TRBJ1-2
clone_size: .

cdr3_aa: CASSIDGGVAKNIQYF
cdr3_nt: TGTGCCAGTAGTATCGATGGAGGGGTAGCCAAAAACATTCAGTACTTC
d_call: .
v_call: TRBV19
j_call: TRBJ2-4
clone_size: .

cdr3_aa: CASSAYRDRGANYGYTF
cdr3_nt: TGTGCCAGCAGCGCTTACCGGGACAGGGGAGCTAACTATGGCTACACCTTC
d_call: TRBD1
v_call: TRBV9
j_call: TRBJ1-2
clone_size: .

cdr3_aa: CASSGDVGTGELFF
cdr3_nt: TGTGCCAGCAGCGGGGATGTGGGGACCGGGGAGCTGTTTTTT
d_call: .
v_call: TRBV28
j_call: TRBJ2-2
clone_size: .

cdr3_aa: CASRGQGQLNTEAFF
cdr3_nt: TGTGCCAGCAGGGGACAGGGCCAACTCAACACTGAAGCTTTCTTT
d_call: TRBD1
v_call: TRBV27
j_call: TRBJ1-1
clone_size: .

cdr3_aa: CASSWGQSDEAFF
cdr3_nt: TGTGCCAGCAGTTGGGGACAGTCAGACGAAGCTTTCTTT
d_call: TRBD1
v_call: TRBV27
j_call: TRBJ1-1
clone_size: once

cdr3_aa: CASSLQGSYGYTF
cdr3_nt: TGTGCCAGCAGCTTACAGGGGTCATATGGCTACACCTTC
d_call: TRBD1
v_call: TRBV5-6
j_call: TRBJ1-2
clone_size: .

cdr3_aa: CASSLADGEAFF
cdr3_nt: TGTGCCAGCAGTTTAGCAGACGGTGAAGCTTTCTTT
d_call: .
v_call: TRBV6-5
j_call: TRBJ1-1
clone_size: .

cdr3_aa: CASSISGNTEAFF
cdr3_nt: TGTGCCAGTAGTATTTCGGGGAACACTGAAGCTTTCTTT
d_call: .
v_call: TRBV19
j_call: TRBJ1-1
clone_size: .

cdr3_aa: CASIRSGTGAAPSGPQHF
cdr3_nt: TGTGCCAGCATACGGAGCGGAACAGGGGCCGCCCCTAGTGGGCCCCAGCATTTT
d_call: TRBD1
v_call: TRBV27
j_call: TRBJ1-5
clone_size: .

cdr3_aa: CASSRTLNYGYTF
cdr3_nt: TGTGCCAGCAGTAGGACCCTTAACTATGGCTACACCTTC
d_call: .
v_call: TRBV6-5
j_call: TRBJ1-2
clone_size: .

cdr3_aa: CASSQTPSFRQGYEQYF
cdr3_nt: TGCGCCAGCAGCCAAACCCCTTCCTTCCGACAGGGCTACGAGCAGTACTTC
d_call: TRBD1
v_call: TRBV4-1
j_call: TRBJ2-7
clone_size: .

cdr3_aa: CASGPAYGYTF
cdr3_nt: TGTGCCAGCGGGCCAGCCTATGGCTACACCTTC
d_call: .
v_call: TRBV28
j_call: TRBJ1-2
clone_size: .

cdr3_aa: CASSPLDRGNYGYTF
cdr3_nt: TGTGCCAGCAGCCCCCTAGACAGGGGTAACTATGGCTACACCTTC
d_call: TRBD1
v_call: TRBV4-2
j_call: TRBJ1-2
clone_size: .